A single sample gave rise to the 25 T cell receptor beta chains below, sequenced in a study of response to subunit inactivated influenza vaccine. TCRdb recomputed calls from the RT-PCR reads with MiXCR, one row per CDR3 protein. Of about 500,000 distinct CDR3 sequences in the sample, 16% were seen once. The sample in question was CD4+ T cells sorted from PBMCs, obtained 23 months after vaccination. All receptors come from a man aged 45 to 75 who received an inactivated influenza vaccine.

This clonotype was detected ten times or more. The V gene is TRBV20-1, the J gene TRBJ2-7; unclear D gene. This CDR3 has 13 amino acids. Germline V gene lookup returns CDR1 DFQATT and CDR2 SNEGSKA (reference sequence). V shed 2 bases and J shed 3 bases, with 11 bases lying between them. This CDR3 is CSARYPLVYEQYF. CDR3 nucleotide sequence: TGCAGTGCTAGATACCCCCTAGTCTACGAGCAGTACTTC.

This clonotype has a handful of counts. V and J are TRBV10-3 and TRBJ2-3, with 14 bases fitting TRBD2. V lost 6 bases, J lost 6 bases, and 11 bases stayed unmatched. The CDR3 runs 17 residues. Germline V CDR1 and CDR2: ENHRY, SYGVKD. CDR3 nucleotides: TGTGCCATCAGGAGGACTAGCGGGGGGTCGGGGCTGGATACGCAGTATTTT. It codes for CAIRRTSGGSGLDTQYF.

The chain links TRBV7-9 to TRBJ1-4; 10 bases align to TRBD1. This CDR3 is built from 15 residues. After removal of 4 bases from V and 7 bases from J, the junction contained 6 bases not matched to a gene. Germline loops: CDR1 SEHNR, CDR2 FQNEAQ (reference sequence). The CDR3 reads CASSSLGDRGEKLFF. The CDR3 region has the DNA TGTGCCAGCAGCTCCCTGGGGGACAGGGGTGAAAAACTGTTTTTT.

V gene TRBV24-1 combines with J gene TRBJ2-2; D is uncertain. The CDR3 totals 13 residues. Germline CDR1 reads KGHDR; CDR2 reads SFDVKD. The V end was cut by 5 bases, the J end by 1 base, with 4 bases between. CDR3 in amino acids: CATSGWNTGELFF. Written as DNA, the CDR3 is TGTGCCACCAGTGGCTGGAACACCGGGGAGCTGTTTTTT.

The CDR3 spells CASRRTSAYTDTQYF. CDR3 nucleotide sequence: TGTGCCAGCAGACGGACTAGCGCGTACACAGATACGCAGTATTTT. The V and J genes are TRBV2 and TRBJ2-3; TRBD2 agrees at 9 bases. Germline V CDR1 and CDR2: SNHLY, FYNNEI. This CDR3 spans 15 amino acids. With V trimmed by 6 bases and J by 2 bases, 6 bases remained unmatched. The full variable domain, completed using reference TRBV2 and TRBJ2-3, is EPEVTQTPSHQVTQMGQEVILRCVPISNHLYFYWYRQILGQKVEFLVSFYNNEISEKSEIFDDQFSVERPDGSNFTLKIRSTKLEDSAMYFCASRRTSAYTDTQYFGPGTRLTVL.

This clonotype appeared a few times. The chain employs TRBV6-2 or TRBV6-3 and TRBJ1-2; D not resolved. Looked up from germline, CDR1 is MNHEY and CDR2 is SVGEGT. This CDR3 has 14 amino acids. The V and J ends lost 6 bases and 5 bases respectively, with 16 bases between them. Here the CDR3 DNA reads TGTGCCAGCAGCCGACAAGCCCTTTCTTATGGCTACACCTTC. Amino acids: CASSRQALSYGYTF.

The rearrangement links TRBV20-1 to TRBJ2-5; 12 positions match TRBD2. Germline CDR1 DFQATT, CDR2 SNEGSKA (reference sequence). Losses at the gene ends were 4 bases for V and 9 bases for J; bases not matched to a gene: 9. The CDR3 runs to 14 residues. The CDR3 here is CSAITLAGGVAQYF. The CDR3 coding sequence is TGCAGTGCTATCACCCTAGCGGGAGGGGTAGCCCAGTACTTC.

This clonotype was observed many times. This rearrangement joins TRBV7-9 to TRBJ2-3; 8 positions agree with TRBD1. Trimming at V came to 0 bases and at J to 4 bases, leaving 3 bases not matched to a gene. The CDR3 length is 15 residues. Germline V lookup: CDR1 SEHNR, CDR2 FQNEAQ (reference sequence). The CDR3 protein is CASSLAGTGADTQYF. In DNA, the CDR3 is TGTGCCAGCAGCTTAGCGGGGACAGGAGCAGATACGCAGTATTTT.

This clonotype was recorded a few times. The chain joins TRBV19 to TRBJ1-3; D gene uncertain. V lost 4 bases, J lost 3 bases, and 16 bases lay in between. This CDR3 spans 16 amino acids. The V gene's germline CDR1 is LNHDA and CDR2 SQIVND (reference sequence). CDR3 nucleotides: TGTGCCAGTAGTAATCGCCCCGGTTTCAGTGGAAACACCATATATTTT. It translates to CASSNRPGFSGNTIYF.

J is TRBJ2-7 and V is TRBV28; a weak D match, TRBD2 (6 bases). V was shortened by 7 bases and J by 7 bases, with 17 bases between the two germline ends. CDR1 and CDR2 from the germline V gene are MDHEN and SYDVKM. The CDR3 contains 13 residues. The CDR3 nucleotides read TGTGCCAGCAACCCTACGGGAGTCAAGGAGCAGTACTTC. Its protein is CASNPTGVKEQYF. Drawing the rest from reference TRBV28 and TRBJ2-7, the complete variable domain is DVKVTQSSRYLVKRTGEKVFLECVQDMDHENMFWYRQDPGLGLRLIYFSYDVKMKEKGDIPEGYSVSREKKERFSLILESASTNQTSMYLCASNPTGVKEQYFGPGTRLTVT.

This clonotype turned up a few times. The chain has TRBV5-1 and TRBJ2-5, with D perhaps matching TRBD1 or TRBD2 (6 bases each). The CDR3 has 14 amino acids. The V end was cut by 4 bases, the J end by 5 bases, with 15 bases between. Germline V gene sequence: CDR1 SGHRS, CDR2 YFSETQ. CDR3 protein: CASSNPGGRETQYF. The CDR3 bases are TGCGCCAGCAGCAACCCCGGGGGCCGGGAGACCCAGTACTTC.

This clonotype was detected only a few times. The chain is built from TRBV5-5 and TRBJ1-1; D is ambiguous. The length of the CDR3 is 14 residues. V lost 2 bases, J lost 1 base, and 9 bases lay in between. Looked up from germline, CDR1 is SGHKS and CDR2 is YYEKEE (reference sequence). In DNA form, the CDR3 reads TGTGCCAGCAGCTTTTCCCCGTCGAACACTGAAGCTTTCTTT. Translation: CASSFSPSNTEAFF. The full variable domain, in which reference TRBV5-5 and TRBJ1-1 provide the parts outside the CDR3, is DAGVTQSPTHLIKTRGQQVTLRCSPISGHKSVSWYQQVLGQGPQFIFQYYEKEERGRGNFPDRFSARQFPNYSSELNVNALLLGDSALYLCASSFSPSNTEAFFGQGTRLTVV.

This clonotype has ten or more counts. The rearrangement uses TRBV7-2 and TRBJ2-5, with a possible D match to TRBD1 (6 bases). This CDR3 is 15 amino acids long. The V gene lost 5 bases and the J gene lost 2 bases, with 15 bases spanning the gap. Germline-derived CDR1 and CDR2 are SGHTA and FQGNSA. DNA for the CDR3: TGTGCCAGCAGCGAAGCGAGGGGGTCACAAGAGACCCAGTACTTC. Translating gives CASSEARGSQETQYF.

This clonotype was found many times. This sequence joins TRBV6-5 and TRBJ2-2, with D possibly called TRBD1 or TRBD2 (5 bases each). The CDR3 has 14 residues. Looked up from germline, CDR1 is MNHEY and CDR2 is SVGAGI. The V end was cut by 0 bases, the J end by 8 bases, with 10 bases between. The CDR3 DNA is TGTGCCAGCAGTTACTCGGTGGGGGAGGGGGAGCTGTTTTTT. It is translated as CASSYSVGEGELFF.

This clonotype was seen only a few times. The CDR3 protein is CASSTYLQTGGNYEQYF. The CDR3 DNA reads TGTGCCAGCTCGACTTACCTTCAGACAGGGGGGAACTACGAGCAGTACTTC. The chain couples TRBV7-9 to TRBJ2-7; 9 bases map to TRBD1. V was pared by 8 bases and J by 3 bases, with 17 bases of the junction left unmatched. The CDR3 spans 17 residues. The germline CDR1 and CDR2 sequences are SEHNR and FQNEAQ (reference sequence).

This clonotype was counted between two and nine times. The chain combines TRBV20-1 with TRBJ1-5; 7 bases align to TRBD1. Looked up from germline, CDR1 is DFQATT and CDR2 is SNEGSKA (reference sequence). The CDR3 runs 15 residues. Trimming cost V 6 bases and J 4 bases; bases outside gene matches: 12. The CDR3: CSATRQGLGNQPQHF. The CDR3 nucleotides read TGCAGTGCCACGAGACAGGGTTTGGGAAATCAGCCCCAGCATTTT.

The gene calls are TRBV7-9 and TRBJ2-5; 7 nucleotides agree with TRBD1. Germline trimming cut 5 bases from V and 5 bases from J; bases unmatched to any gene: 8. The CDR3 length is 14 residues. CDR1 SEHNR and CDR2 FQNEAQ come from the germline V gene (reference sequence). CDR3 nucleotide sequence: TGTGCCAGCAGCCCAGGGGACAGTCGGGAGACCCAGTACTTC. This sequence encodes CASSPGDSRETQYF.

The chain uses TRBV4-1 and TRBJ2-3; D may correspond to TRBD1 or TRBD2 (7 bases each). This CDR3 is built from 16 residues. From germline, CDR1 is MGHRA and CDR2 YSYEKL. Trimming took 1 base from V and 5 from J, leaving 16 bases between them. The CDR3 DNA reads TGCGCCAGCAGCCAAGTGCGGCGGGGGACAGAAGATACGCAGTATTTT. Translated: CASSQVRRGTEDTQYF.

J is TRBJ1-6 and V is TRBV25-1; 9 nucleotides match TRBD1. Trimming at V came to 6 bases and at J to 11 bases, leaving 8 bases not matched to a gene. Per the germline V gene, CDR1 is MGHDK and CDR2 is SYGVNS. CDR3 length equals 14 residues. The CDR3 DNA reads TGTGCCAGCAGACAATCGGGACAGGGAACACCCCTCCACTTT. Its protein is CASRQSGQGTPLHF.

J is TRBJ2-7 and V is TRBV5-1; TRBD2 is a possible D gene (5 bases). Per the germline V gene, CDR1 is SGHRS and CDR2 is YFSETQ. The CDR3 contains 15 residues. Trimming took 0 bases from V and 6 from J, leaving 16 bases between them. This chain's CDR3 is CASSLVAGGLGEQYF. CDR3 nucleotides: TGCGCCAGCAGCTTGGTGGCAGGAGGCCTCGGCGAGCAGTACTTC.

V is TRBV28 and J is TRBJ2-1, with 10 bases that match TRBD2. V shed 1 base and J 6 bases; nucleotides not matched to a gene: 3. Germline CDR1 and CDR2: MDHEN and SYDVKM. The CDR3 runs to 15 residues. CDR3 sequence reads: CASSLLVAGGNEQFF. In DNA, the CDR3 is TGTGCCAGCAGTTTATTGGTAGCGGGAGGCAATGAGCAGTTCTTC.

This chain connects TRBV20-1 to TRBJ1-5; 11 bases are shared with TRBD1. CDR3 length equals 17 residues. The germline CDR1 and CDR2 sequences are DFQATT and SNEGSKA (reference sequence). The trim removed 5 bases at V and 2 bases at J, leaving 11 bases unmatched. CDR3 loop: CSAGQGARGRGNQPQHF. The CDR3 DNA is TGCAGTGCTGGACAGGGGGCGCGAGGCAGGGGCAATCAGCCCCAGCATTTT.

This clonotype occurred many times. This chain joins TRBV7-6 and TRBJ2-2; tentatively, D is TRBD2 (5 bases). Trimming stripped 5 bases from V and 1 base from J, with 14 bases between. This CDR3 is built from 16 residues. Germline V CDR1 and CDR2: SGHVS, FNYEAQ. Written as DNA, the CDR3 is TGTGCCAGCAGCCCCGAAGGACGGGGGAACACCGGGGAGCTGTTTTTT. It encodes CASSPEGRGNTGELFF.

The chain employs TRBV7-2 and TRBJ1-2; no reliable D call. V lost 4 bases and J lost 4, with 10 bases in between. Germline lookup yields CDR1 SGHTA and CDR2 FQGNSA. The CDR3 totals 13 residues. The CDR3 DNA sequence: TGTGCCAGCAGCTATGATAACGGCTATGGCTACACCTTC. It specifies CASSYDNGYGYTF.

This clonotype was picked up a small number of times. This chain uses TRBV15 with TRBJ2-7; 11 bases are a match to TRBD1. V shed 4 bases, J shed 2 bases, and the junction held 4 bases outside the gene matches. Germline V gene sequence: CDR1 LNHNV, CDR2 YYDKDF (reference sequence). The CDR3 extends over 15 amino acids. CDR3 in amino acids: CATSKGTGGAYEQYF. For the CDR3, the DNA is TGTGCCACCAGCAAAGGGACAGGGGGTGCCTACGAGCAGTACTTC.